This TCR beta chain derives from a study of shared clonotypes between healthy human individuals. Study-wide findings and caveats: Rarefaction analysis demonstrated incomplete sorted-subset sequencing notwithstanding large depth.

Of note for this clone: Its specificity is unknown.

A deep-level run was used for the assay. Genomic DNA (from each subset) was split evenly across several immunoSEQ plates. Clones were read by immunoSEQ multiplex PCR, and TCRdb kept only the in-frame ones, dropping some. The table shows about 2 million clones, with roughly 94% occurring only once. The naive CD8 fraction comprised CD45RO-negative cells positively selected for CCR7 and excluded terminally differentiated effector memory CD45RA+ cells. CDR1 is MNHNS and CDR2 is SASEGT in the germline V gene. The CDR3 is made up of 15 amino acids. Trimming at V came to 7 bases and at J to 7 bases, leaving 11 bases not matched to a gene.

V is TRBV6-1 and J is TRBJ2-2, with TRBD2 identical over 8 bases. The source is a man aged 18 to 35 in good health. The sequenced sample consisted of naive CD8+ T cells sorted from blood. The CDR3, as DNA: TGTGCCAGCACCCCGGAGAGCGGGGGTAGCGGGGAGCTGTTTTTT. It yields the protein CASTPESGGSGELFF.